Below, one T cell receptor beta chain is given with its context. V was shortened by 4 bases and J by 3 bases, with 14 bases between the two germline ends. CDR3 length equals 14 residues. Germline V CDR1 and CDR2: SGHDT, YYEEEE. Measured with immunoSEQ multiplex PCR; TCRdb has only the in-frame clones, and not every one. The repertoire holds some 150,000 clones, over 75% seen once, with around 5% in the top ten. This entry comes from a study of T cell responses to AZD1222 COVID-19 vaccine. The chain has TRBV5-6 and TRBJ2-7; D is possibly TRBD1 or TRBD2 (5 bases each). The sample in question was peripheral blood, obtained 28 days after the second dose of the MenACWY control vaccine. This clonotype was sampled from an adult who received the MenACWY meningococcal vaccine as a control. In DNA, the CDR3 is TGTGCCAGCAGCCAGGGACCAGGAGTCTACGAGCAGTACTTC. It is translated as CASSQGPGVYEQYF.